The clone carrying this T cell receptor (beta chain) was seen at least ten times. What it binds is unknown. This entry comes from a study of neurological immune-mediated disorders. V dropped 6 bases and J dropped 4 bases, with 25 bases sitting between them. CDR3 length equals 17 residues. CDR1 and CDR2 (germline): DFQATT, SNEGSKA (reference sequence). General observations from the study: The most TCR clonal expansion was seen in HTLV-1-associated myelopathy, whereas the least was seen in multiple sclerosis, below the level in healthy controls.

Time point described: longitudinal time-point 1 (baseline). PBMCs stored at -80 C, numbering 2 million, were the origin of the unsorted libraries. The cDNA was produced through 5'RACE with 10-nucleotide random UMIs. TCRdb redid the calling of the 5' RACE reads with MiXCR, one entry per CDR3 protein. Here the sample spans about 49,000 distinct CDR3 sequences, 8% to 10% being singletons. The TCR sequence derives from a woman aged 35 to 49 in good health. The V and J genes are TRBV20-1 and TRBJ2-1, with a tentative D call TRBD1 (6 bases). The material sequenced was PBMCs. The CDR3 DNA reads as TGCAGTGCCCTCAGTGACCCGACAGGAGCCAAATACAATGAGCAGTTCTTC. It yields the protein CSALSDPTGAKYNEQFF.